This TCR beta chain originates from a study of cytomegalovirus exposure and HLA in healthy donors. General observations from the study: Specificity for CMV antigens was confirmed in vitro for a few of the CMV-associated chains. In an earlier analysis, productive rearrangement rates for most beta V segments clustered near 87% or 30%.

Comments on this clone: The antigen is unknown.

PCR amplification relied on 60 Vbeta primers (plus 13 Jbeta primers). TCRdb's copy holds only in-frame clones and misses some; the assay was immunoSEQ multiplex PCR. In the table there are under 70,000 clones, around 80% of which are singletons. In germline, CDR1 is SGDLS, CDR2 YYNGEE. There are 15 residues in the CDR3. Trimming took 5 bases from V and 7 from J, leaving 18 bases between them. The sequence came from a man aged 50-59 years in good health and CMV-seronegative. Sequencing was performed on PBMCs. The V gene is TRBV9, the J gene TRBJ2-2, with a possible D match to TRBD2 (5 bases). The CDR3 sequence is CASSEVAGGFGELFF. The CDR3 nucleotides read TGTGCCAGCAGTGAGGTTGCCGGCGGGTTCGGGGAGCTGTTTTTT.